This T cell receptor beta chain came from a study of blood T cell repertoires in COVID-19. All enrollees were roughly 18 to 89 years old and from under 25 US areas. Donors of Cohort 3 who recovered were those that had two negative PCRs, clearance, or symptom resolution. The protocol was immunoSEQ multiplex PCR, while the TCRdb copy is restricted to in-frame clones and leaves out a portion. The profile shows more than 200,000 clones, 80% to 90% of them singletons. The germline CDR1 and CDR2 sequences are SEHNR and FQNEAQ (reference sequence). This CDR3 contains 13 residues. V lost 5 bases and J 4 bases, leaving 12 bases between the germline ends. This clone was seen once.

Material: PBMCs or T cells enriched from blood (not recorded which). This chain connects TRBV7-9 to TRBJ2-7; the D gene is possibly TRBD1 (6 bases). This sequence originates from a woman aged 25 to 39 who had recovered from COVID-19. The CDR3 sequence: CASSPGTKYEQYF. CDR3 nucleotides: TGTGCCAGCAGCCCCGGGACAAAGTACGAGCAGTACTTC. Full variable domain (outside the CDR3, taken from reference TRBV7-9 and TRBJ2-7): DTGVSQNPRHKITKRGQNVTFRCDPISEHNRLYWYRQTLGQGPEFLTYFQNEAQLEKSRLLSDRFSAERPKGSFSTLEIQRTEQGDSAMYLCASSPGTKYEQYFGPGTRLTVT.